The sequence of this T cell receptor beta chain was determined in a study of cytomegalovirus exposure and HLA in healthy donors. Overall study context: The approximately 670 first-cohort repertoires and the approximately 110 validation repertoires shared the same platform, a later analysis reported.

Generated by immunoSEQ multiplex PCR, the TCRdb table keeps only in-frame clones and is missing some. The table lists 150,000 to 200,000 clones, about 90% of them singletons, with 3% to 3.5% in the top ten. The CDR3 covers 15 residues. Germline CDR1 and CDR2: SNHLY and FYNNEI. With 8 bases removed from V and 3 bases from J, the gap between germline ends came to 17 bases. Study-level points and caveats: The study labeled around 160 TCR beta chains cytomegalovirus-associated.

With respect to this clone: Its antigen is still unknown.

The receptor's source is a woman between 18 and 29 years old in good health and CMV-seropositive. J is TRBJ2-1 and V is TRBV2; D not resolved. Source material: PBMCs. The CDR3 DNA sequence: TGTGCCAGCCGGTCTCGGCGGTGGAACTACAATGAGCAGTTCTTC. As protein: CASRSRRWNYNEQFF.